The rows below give T cell receptor beta chains drawn from one sample of a study of OX40 agonist ivuxolimab in advanced cancers. TCRdb keeps only in-frame clones here, not all; method: immunoSEQ multiplex PCR. The table lists around 80,000 clones, about 92% of them singletons. The source was CD4+ or CD8+ T cells sorted from blood, collected in a trial of the OX40 agonist ivuxolimab. Source of these receptors: an adult with an advanced solid tumor such as melanoma, head and neck, liver or kidney cancer. Each CDR3 is given with its conserved first and last residue. A D gene is named only where the DNA matches it firmly. Not every row has a clone size; where given, it reads once, few, many or a size class.

j_gene	v_gene	d_gene	abundance	CDR3nt	CDR3aa
TRBJ1-1	TRBV9	.	few	TGTGCCAGCAGCGTAGGGGACACTCACACTGAAGCTTTCTTT	CASSVGDTHTEAFF
TRBJ1-5	TRBV27	.	few	TGTGCCAGCAGTTTCACCAATCAGCCCCAGCATTTT	CASSFTNQPQHF
TRBJ2-7	TRBV10-3	.	.	TGTGCCACCAGCGAGCCAGGGATCCCCCGCGAGCAGTACTTC	CATSEPGIPREQYF
TRBJ2-3	TRBV15	TRBD2	.	TGTGCCACCAGGGGACTAGCGGGACCTTCTAGCACAGATACGCAGTATTTT	CATRGLAGPSSTDTQYF
TRBJ2-7	TRBV5-1	.	.	TGCGCCAGCAGCCCGGGACGATCTCCCGGGACACAGATCTACGAGCAGTACTTC	CASSPGRSPGTQIYEQYF
TRBJ2-3	TRBV25-1	.	.	TGTGCCAGCAGAGGCCGGGACAATACAGATACGCAGTATTTT	CASRGRDNTDTQYF
TRBJ2-7	TRBV29-1	TRBD1	.	TGCAGCGTTGAAGATAAGGACAGGGGACCCTACGAGCAGTACTTC	CSVEDKDRGPYEQYF
TRBJ2-3	TRBV29-1	TRBD1	.	TGCAGCGTTGGGCCGGGACAGGGTATAGGGGTAGATACGCAGTATTTT	CSVGPGQGIGVDTQYF
TRBJ2-2	TRBV27	.	.	TGTGCCAGCAGTTTAGCGGTCGGGGAGCTGTTTTTT	CASSLAVGELFF
TRBJ2-7	TRBV5-5	.	once	TGTGCCAACAGCTTAACTCCCGGCTACGAGCAGTACTTC	CANSLTPGYEQYF
TRBJ2-7	TRBV4-3	TRBD1	.	TGCGCCAGCAGCCAATCCCGGGACAGGGCCCTTCGCTCCTACGAGCAGTACTTC	CASSQSRDRALRSYEQYF
TRBJ2-7	TRBV5-5	.	.	TGTGCCAGCAGCTTGGCTCTGGTCCTAAACTACGAGCAGTACTTC	CASSLALVLNYEQYF
TRBJ2-7	TRBV13	TRBD1	.	TGTGCCAGCAGCTCGGGACAGGTCATCTACGAGCAGTACTTC	CASSSGQVIYEQYF
TRBJ2-7	TRBV2	.	.	TGTGCCAGCAGGGACCTAGGGACTGCCGTCGAGCAGTACTTC	CASRDLGTAVEQYF
TRBJ1-6	TRBV11-2	.	.	TGTGCCAGCAGCTCCTGGGGGGATTCACCCCTCCACTTT	CASSSWGDSPLHF
TRBJ1-1	TRBV5-1	.	.	TGCGCCAGCAGCTTGGACAGGGAAGGGAACACTGAAGCTTTCTTT	CASSLDREGNTEAFF
TRBJ2-5	TRBV27	.	.	TGTGCCAGCAGCTATGGACAGAGCGAGACCCAGTACTTC	CASSYGQSETQYF
TRBJ1-1	TRBV7-9	.	.	TGTGCCAGCAGCTTAGGAGGGGGCACTGAAGCTTTCTTT	CASSLGGGTEAFF
TRBJ2-1	TRBV4-1	.	.	TGCGCCAGCAGCCAAGTAGACCGGAGCCCGGTCAATGAGCAGTTCTTC	CASSQVDRSPVNEQFF
TRBJ1-2	TRBV6-5	.	.	TGTGCCAGCAGTTACTCATCAGGGGAGAGGACCTATGGCTACACCTTC	CASSYSSGERTYGYTF
TRBJ1-1	TRBV27	.	.	TGTGCCAGCAGTTTTATGGGGGGGAACACTGAAGCTTTCTTT	CASSFMGGNTEAFF
TRBJ1-5	TRBV27	.	once	TGTGCCAGTGCGAGGCAGGCCCCATATAGCAATCAGCCCCAGCATTTT	CASARQAPYSNQPQHF